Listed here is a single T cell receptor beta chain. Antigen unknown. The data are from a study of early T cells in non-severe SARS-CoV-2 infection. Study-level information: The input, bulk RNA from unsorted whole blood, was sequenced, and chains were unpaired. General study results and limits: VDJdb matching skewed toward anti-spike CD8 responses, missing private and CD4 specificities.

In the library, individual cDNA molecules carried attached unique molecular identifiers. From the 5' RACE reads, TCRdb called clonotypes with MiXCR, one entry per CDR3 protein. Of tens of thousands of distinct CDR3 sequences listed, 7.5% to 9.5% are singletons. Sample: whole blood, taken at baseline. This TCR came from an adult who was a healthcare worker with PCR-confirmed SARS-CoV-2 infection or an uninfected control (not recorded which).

In DNA, the CDR3 is TGTGCCAGCAGCCCAATTGGGGGTGAGACCCAGTACTTC. Translating gives CASSPIGGETQYF. The chain couples TRBV12-3 or TRBV12-4 to TRBJ2-5, with D perhaps assigned TRBD1 or TRBD2 (5 bases each). The CDR3 is 13 amino acids. V lost 6 bases and J 5 bases, leaving 13 bases between the germline ends.